One and the same sample provided the 24 T cell receptor beta chains below, sequenced in a study of cytomegalovirus exposure and HLA in healthy donors. PCR amplification relied on 60 Vbeta primers (plus 13 Jbeta primers). Measured with immunoSEQ multiplex PCR; TCRdb has only the in-frame clones, and not every one. The sample includes around 150,000 clones, roughly 76% of them seen just once. The sample consisted of PBMCs. The receptors were gathered from a woman in her forties or fifties in good health and CMV-seronegative.

This clone was counted a few times. The chain recombines TRBV7-2 with TRBJ1-2, with D hard to call. The CDR3 covers 12 residues. V was cut by 5 bases and J by 7 bases, with 11 bases left in between. CDR1 is SGHTA and CDR2 is FQGNSA in the germline V gene. The CDR3 sequence is CASSPGDRGYTF. In nucleotides, the CDR3 is TGTGCCAGCAGCCCCGGGGATCGTGGCTACACCTTC.

The rearrangement links TRBV7-9 to TRBJ1-5, with a possible D match to TRBD1 (5 bases). V was shortened by 5 bases and J by 0 bases, with 11 bases between the two germline ends. Germline CDR1 SEHNR, CDR2 FQNEAQ (reference sequence). The CDR3 is 15 residues long. As DNA, the CDR3 is TGTGCCAGCAGCGGACACACGAATAGCAATCAGCCCCAGCATTTT. This encodes CASSGHTNSNQPQHF. Variable domain in full (rest from reference TRBV7-9 and TRBJ1-5): DTGVSQNPRHKITKRGQNVTFRCDPISEHNRLYWYRQTLGQGPEFLTYFQNEAQLEKSRLLSDRFSAERPKGSFSTLEIQRTEQGDSAMYLCASSGHTNSNQPQHFGDGTRLSIL.

This sequence joins TRBV9 and TRBJ1-3, with a weak D call TRBD1 (6 bases). The CDR3 totals 14 residues. Trimming took 0 bases from V and 2 from J, leaving 6 bases between them. The germline gives CDR1 SGDLS, CDR2 YYNGEE. The CDR3 nucleotides read TGTGCCAGCAGCGTAGACAGGGCTGGAAACACCATATATTTT. Its translation is CASSVDRAGNTIYF.

This chain joins TRBV9 and TRBJ2-3; TRBD2 aligns across 10 bases. The germline V gene encodes CDR1 SGDLS and CDR2 YYNGEE. Trimming at V came to 0 bases and at J to 6 bases, leaving 4 bases not matched to a gene. The CDR3 covers 15 residues. CDR3 protein: CASSVGGTSADTQYF. CDR3 sequence (DNA): TGTGCCAGCAGCGTAGGGGGGACTAGCGCCGATACGCAGTATTTT.

This chain connects TRBV19 to TRBJ1-1; 8 nucleotides align to TRBD1. The CDR3 covers 16 residues. Germline CDR1 and CDR2: LNHDA and SQIVND (reference sequence). Trimming at V came to 3 bases and at J to 4 bases, leaving 10 bases not matched to a gene. CDR3: CASSIGKDRDFTEAFF. CDR3 DNA: TGTGCCAGTAGTATTGGGAAGGACAGGGATTTCACTGAAGCTTTCTTT.

The rearrangement joins TRBV5-6 to TRBJ2-1; 10 positions agree with TRBD1. CDR1 SGHDT and CDR2 YYEEEE come from the germline V gene. J was trimmed by 4 bases and V by 5 bases; bases with no gene match: 15. The CDR3 spans 18 residues. The CDR3 coding sequence is TGTGCCAGCAGTTTCCGATCCCGCGACAGGGGGCGATACAATGAGCAGTTCTTC. Protein sequence: CASSFRSRDRGRYNEQFF.

The chain employs TRBV7-9 and TRBJ2-7; tentative D call: TRBD2 (6 bases). Germline values: CDR1 SEHNR, CDR2 FQNEAQ (reference sequence). Trimming left V 5 bases short and J 6 bases short, with 14 bases between. The CDR3 length is 13 residues. In DNA, the CDR3 is TGTGCCAGCAGCCCCGGGGGATCGCTCGAGCAGTACTTC. Translating it yields CASSPGGSLEQYF.

V and J are TRBV28 and TRBJ2-1, with D possibly TRBD2 on 6 matching bases. Germline V gives CDR1 MDHEN, CDR2 SYDVKM. Trimming removed 7 bases from V and 0 bases from J, with 10 bases in between. The length of the CDR3 is 14 residues. This chain's CDR3 is CASMEGYSYNEQFF. The DNA for the CDR3 is TGTGCCAGCATGGAGGGCTACTCCTACAATGAGCAGTTCTTC.

DNA of the CDR3: TGTGCCAGCAGCGGGTCCTGGAGGACTGAAGCTTTCTTT. Translating it yields CASSGSWRTEAFF. The rearrangement uses TRBV5-6 and TRBJ1-1; D is undetermined. The V end lost 4 bases, the J end lost 5 bases, and 12 bases lay between the germline ends. Germline CDR1 reads SGHDT; CDR2 reads YYEEEE. The CDR3 extends over 13 amino acids.

The V call is TRBV6-1, the J call TRBJ1-3; TRBD1 matches at 7 bases. The CDR3 covers 14 residues. J was trimmed by 3 bases and V by 6 bases; bases with no gene match: 5. Germline assignment: CDR1 MNHNS and CDR2 SASEGT. CDR3 region: CASSGQASGNTIYF. In nucleotides, the CDR3 is TGTGCCAGCAGCGGACAGGCTAGTGGAAACACCATATATTTT.

The CDR3 here is CASSLPTGGAETQYF. The CDR3 DNA sequence: TGTGCCAGCAGCTTGCCCACAGGGGGCGCGGAGACCCAGTACTTC. The chain carries TRBV5-8 and TRBJ2-5; TRBD1 matches at 9 bases. Germline CDR1 reads SGHTS; CDR2 reads YDEGEE. The V segment lost 1 base and the J segment 5 bases; nucleotides outside the gene matches: 6. There are 15 residues in the CDR3.

The genes are TRBV5-5 and TRBJ2-3; D possibly corresponds to TRBD1 (6 bases). Between the trimmed V and J ends, which lost 2 bases and 3 bases, there was a span of 10 bases. The CDR3 totals 14 residues. The V gene's germline CDR1 is SGHKS and CDR2 YYEKEE (reference sequence). CDR3 nucleotides: TGTGCCAGCAGCTTTGACAGGTTTACAGATACGCAGTATTTT. Its protein is CASSFDRFTDTQYF. The full variable domain, rest sourced from reference TRBV5-5 and TRBJ2-3, is DAGVTQSPTHLIKTRGQQVTLRCSPISGHKSVSWYQQVLGQGPQFIFQYYEKEERGRGNFPDRFSARQFPNYSSELNVNALLLGDSALYLCASSFDRFTDTQYFGPGTRLTVL.

This chain links TRBV5-1 with TRBJ2-6; 8 bases align to TRBD1. Looked up from germline, CDR1 is SGHRS and CDR2 is YFSETQ. CDR3 length: 18 amino acids. Trimming took 0 bases from V and 1 from J; bases not matched to a gene: 6. The CDR3 coding sequence is TGCGCCAGCAGCTTGGGAGCAGGGGGCTTTTCTGGGGCCAACGTCCTGACTTTC. Protein: CASSLGAGGFSGANVLTF.

The chain uses TRBV13 and TRBJ2-3; tentatively, D is TRBD1 (5 bases). Between the trimmed V and J ends, which lost 2 bases and 5 bases, there was a span of 11 bases. This CDR3 comprises 14 residues. Germline-derived CDR1 and CDR2 are PRHDT and FYEKMQ (reference sequence). Written as DNA, the CDR3 is TGTGCCAGCAGCTTAAGTTGGACATTAGATACGCAGTATTTT. It specifies CASSLSWTLDTQYF.

The V call is TRBV19, the J call TRBJ2-1; 7 positions match TRBD1. There are 15 residues in the CDR3. Germline assignment: CDR1 LNHDA and CDR2 SQIVND (reference sequence). Unmatched junction bases numbered 3, after V lost 2 bases and J lost 2 bases. CDR3 coding DNA: TGTGCCAGTAGTATAAACAGGGGAACCTACAATGAGCAGTTCTTC. Translating gives CASSINRGTYNEQFF.

This clone appeared once. V usage is TRBV19 and J usage is TRBJ2-7; TRBD1 agrees at 9 bases. The CDR3 sequence is 13 residues long. V lost 6 bases, J lost 5 bases, and 5 bases stayed unmatched. From germline, CDR1 is LNHDA and CDR2 SQIVND (reference sequence). Here the CDR3 reads CASRGTGIHEQYF. The CDR3 DNA reads as TGTGCCAGTAGGGGGACAGGGATCCACGAGCAGTACTTC.

The J gene is TRBJ2-1, the V gene TRBV7-8; 9 bases agree with TRBD2. With V trimmed by 6 bases and J by 9 bases, 12 bases remained unmatched. Germline CDR1 is SGHVS and CDR2 is FQNEAQ. The CDR3 is 15 amino acids. The CDR3 sequence is CASSYSGGAIREQFF. The CDR3 DNA reads as TGTGCCAGCAGTTATAGCGGGGGAGCGATCCGTGAGCAGTTCTTC.

This chain connects TRBV28 to TRBJ1-5, with TRBD1 identical over 9 bases. J was trimmed by 1 base and V by 5 bases; bases with no gene match: 6. CDR3 length: 16 amino acids. Germline V gives CDR1 MDHEN, CDR2 SYDVKM. For the CDR3, the DNA is TGTGCCAGCAGTCCGACGACAGGGGGAAGCAATCAGCCCCAGCATTTT. Translating it yields CASSPTTGGSNQPQHF.

This clone was counted a single time. The rearrangement joins TRBV5-6 to TRBJ2-7; tentative D call: TRBD1 (6 bases). Germline CDR1 reads SGHDT; CDR2 reads YYEEEE. The V gene lost 3 bases and the J gene lost 7 bases, with 17 bases spanning the gap. This CDR3 spans 14 amino acids. CDR3 sequence (DNA): TGTGCCAGCAGCTGGGGGATGGGGGCGCGTGAGCAGTACTTC. Translated, it gives CASSWGMGAREQYF. The entire variable domain, with the rest obtained from reference TRBV5-6 and TRBJ2-7, is as follows: DAGVTQSPTHLIKTRGQQVTLRCSPKSGHDTVSWYQQALGQGPQFIFQYYEEEERQRGNFPDRFSGHQFPNYSSELNVNALLLGDSALYLCASSWGMGAREQYFGPGTRLTVT.

This chain connects TRBV18 to TRBJ1-1; D gene unclear. The CDR3 totals 14 residues. The ends were cut back, 6 bases at V and 4 bases at J, with 15 bases in the middle. Per the germline V gene, CDR1 is KGHSH and CDR2 is LQKENI. CDR3 amino acids: CASSSGPEGTEAFF. CDR3 sequence (DNA): TGTGCCAGCTCCTCGGGTCCCGAGGGCACTGAAGCTTTCTTT.

J is TRBJ1-1 and V is TRBV7-7, with a tentative D call TRBD1 (6 bases). Between the trimmed V and J ends, which lost 5 bases and 5 bases, there was a span of 12 bases. This CDR3 region has 13 residues. Germline CDR1 and CDR2: SSHAT and FNYEAQ (reference sequence). The CDR3 here is CASSPSQGTEAFF. The CDR3 bases are TGTGCCAGCAGCCCCTCGCAGGGGACTGAAGCTTTCTTT.

This clone showed up just a few times. The CDR3 coding sequence is TGTGCCAGCAGCTCTAGGGGCGGCAATCAGCCCCAGCATTTT. Translation: CASSSRGGNQPQHF. V usage is TRBV7-2 and J usage is TRBJ1-5; a weak D match, TRBD1 (5 bases). The ends were cut back, 4 bases at V and 2 bases at J, with 9 bases in the middle. Germline V gene lookup returns CDR1 SGHTA and CDR2 FQGNSA. The CDR3 totals 14 residues.

This clone was picked up one time. This chain connects TRBV6-5 to TRBJ2-1, with TRBD2 matching over 7 bases. Germline V lookup: CDR1 MNHEY, CDR2 SVGAGI. The V segment lost 8 bases and the J segment 9 bases; nucleotides outside the gene matches: 16. The CDR3 runs to 15 residues. CDR3 DNA sequence: TGTGCCAGCCCTTCCCGGCGGGAGATCACTCCTGAGCAGTTCTTC. It is translated as CASPSRREITPEQFF.

This clone came up a few times. The J gene is TRBJ2-5, the V gene TRBV28; maybe TRBD2 (7 bases). CDR3 length equals 13 residues. Germline V CDR1 and CDR2: MDHEN, SYDVKM. Trimming stripped 5 bases from V and 2 bases from J, with 9 bases between. The CDR3 sequence is CASSEGGQETQYF. The CDR3 DNA reads TGTGCCAGCAGTGAGGGGGGGCAAGAGACCCAGTACTTC.